This TCR beta chain emerged from a study of blood T cells in healthy people across ages. Study background: Researchers report that template switching captured about one barcoded beta molecule per two T cells.

Study results and caveats: TCR beta diversity, measured per million T cells, fell in a roughly linear way with age. Researchers deemed the diversity estimates from one million T cells underestimates.

In its sample, this clonotype was seen a few times. Its antigen is as yet unknown. With a J-beta primer mix and a sample-barcoded 5' primer, a second PCR ran about 7 to 12 cycles. TCRdb independently ran MiXCR on the 5' RACE reads; one entry per CDR3 protein. This table holds 710,000 or so distinct CDR3 sequences, 22% found once. The sequencing sample was made of blood. This TCR derives from a man in his 70s in good health.

CDR3 DNA sequence: TGCAGTGCTAGACGGACAGGGAGAAATGGCTACACCTTC. Translated: CSARRTGRNGYTF. V gene TRBV20-1 combines with J gene TRBJ1-2, with 8 bases aligning to TRBD1. V lost 2 bases and J lost 6; bases outside the gene matches: 5. The CDR3 runs to 13 residues. Germline CDR1 and CDR2: DFQATT and SNEGSKA (reference sequence).